This TCR beta chain is drawn from a study of cytomegalovirus exposure and HLA in healthy donors. PCR was performed using 60 Vbeta and 13 Jbeta primers. The data were produced by immunoSEQ multiplex PCR, yet TCRdb's version contains in-frame clones alone and is incomplete. The sample has 120,000 to 150,000 clones; about 79% are singletons. On this clone: Its cognate antigen is unknown.

This CDR3 comprises 15 residues. Trimming removed 5 bases from V and 3 bases from J, with 15 bases in between. Looked up from germline, CDR1 is SGHTA and CDR2 is FQGTGA. Study-level points and caveats: TCR beta chains numbering some 160 were designated cytomegalovirus-associated. A later analysis reportedly identified an Asian-associated ancestry cluster as carrying fewer N-insertions than the approximately 620-donor mean. In vitro assays verified that three CMV-associated chains recognized CMV antigens specifically. Both high specificity and high sensitivity reportedly marked the classifier's diagnosis of cytomegalovirus status.

The V call is TRBV7-3, the J call TRBJ2-3, with a possible D match to TRBD2 (6 bases). The receptor's source is a male donor in good health and CMV-seronegative. Sample: PBMCs. CDR3 sequence (DNA): TGTGCCAGCAGCAAAGACGGGGGTCTGACAGATACGCAGTATTTT. Translation: CASSKDGGLTDTQYF.